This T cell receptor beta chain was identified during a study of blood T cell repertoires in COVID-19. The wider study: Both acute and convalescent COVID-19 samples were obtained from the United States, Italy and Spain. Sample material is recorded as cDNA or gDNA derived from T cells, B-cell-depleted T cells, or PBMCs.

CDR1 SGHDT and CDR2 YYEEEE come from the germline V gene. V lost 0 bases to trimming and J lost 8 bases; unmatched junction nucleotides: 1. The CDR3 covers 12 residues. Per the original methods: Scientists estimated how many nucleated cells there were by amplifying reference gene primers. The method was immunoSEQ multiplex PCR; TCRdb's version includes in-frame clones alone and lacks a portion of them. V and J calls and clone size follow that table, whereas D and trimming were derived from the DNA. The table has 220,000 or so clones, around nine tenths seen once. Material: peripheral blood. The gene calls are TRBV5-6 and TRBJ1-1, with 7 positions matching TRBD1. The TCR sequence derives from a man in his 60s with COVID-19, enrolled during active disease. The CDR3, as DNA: TGTGCCAGCAGCTTGGTACAGGGGGAAGCTTTCTTT. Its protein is CASSLVQGEAFF.